This entry lists 25 T cell receptor beta chains sequenced from one sample in a study of persistence of HIV-infected CD4 T cells. Nonspecific anti-CD3/anti-CD28 bead stimulation represents the broad CD4+ T cell repertoire. Sorting selected CD4+ T cells upregulating both CD40 ligand and CD69. The libraries were made with immunoSEQ version 4 in survey mode. Only in-frame clones appear in the TCRdb table, and some are missing; sequencing was by immunoSEQ multiplex PCR. The sample contains tens of thousands of clones, approximately 93% of which appear only once. These receptors' targets are unknown. The sample in question was CD4+ T cells sorted from PBMCs after roughly 18-hour stimulation, obtained from a patient who received antiretroviral therapy. The source of these receptors is an adult man with HIV who was CMV-seropositive.

This rearrangement joins TRBV28 to TRBJ2-7; 7 positions agree with TRBD1. The V and J ends lost 7 bases and 6 bases, in that order; junction bases with no gene match: 12. This CDR3 has 14 residues. The germline gives CDR1 MDHEN, CDR2 SYDVKM. The CDR3 region is CASNKQGIVLEQYF. The CDR3 DNA follows: TGTGCCAGCAACAAACAGGGGATCGTTCTCGAGCAGTACTTC.

V usage is TRBV5-1 and J usage is TRBJ1-2, with 7 bases identical to TRBD1. The V and J ends lost 1 base and 4 bases, in that order; junction bases with no gene match: 7. The CDR3 consists of 15 residues. CDR1 is SGHRS, CDR2 YFSETQ, per germline. The CDR3 region is CASSLWGGGGYGYTF. The CDR3 region has the DNA TGCGCCAGCAGCTTGTGGGGAGGGGGCGGCTATGGCTACACCTTC.

Only one count was recorded for this clone. V is TRBV28 and J is TRBJ2-7; unclear D gene. Germline V gives CDR1 MDHEN, CDR2 SYDVKM. CDR3 length: 13 residues. Trimming took off 4 bases at V and 9 bases at J, with 16 bases between the two ends. Here the CDR3 reads CASSSSPWSAQYF. For the CDR3, the DNA is TGTGCCAGCAGTTCCTCCCCTTGGTCGGCGCAGTACTTC.

The chain has TRBV2 and TRBJ1-3, with TRBD1 matching 7 bases. The CDR3 runs 14 residues. After removal of 6 bases from V and 4 bases from J, the junction contained 6 bases not matched to a gene. The germline V gene has CDR1 SNHLY and CDR2 FYNNEI. The CDR3 region is CASRPGTAGNTIYF. The CDR3, as DNA: TGTGCCAGCAGACCCGGGACAGCCGGAAACACCATATATTTT. The variable domain in full, completed from reference TRBV2 and TRBJ1-3, reads EPEVTQTPSHQVTQMGQEVILRCVPISNHLYFYWYRQILGQKVEFLVSFYNNEISEKSEIFDDQFSVERPDGSNFTLKIRSTKLEDSAMYFCASRPGTAGNTIYFGEGSWLTVV.

This rearrangement joins TRBV7-8 to TRBJ2-5, with D maybe TRBD1 (6 bases). CDR1 and CDR2 (germline): SGHVS, FQNEAQ. The CDR3 runs 14 residues. The V end was cut by 6 bases, the J end by 3 bases, with 14 bases between. The CDR3 reads CASRRRGLKETQYF. In DNA, the CDR3 is TGTGCCAGCAGGCGCAGGGGTCTTAAAGAGACCCAGTACTTC.

The chain combines TRBV2 with TRBJ1-4; D might be TRBD1 (5 bases). The germline gives CDR1 SNHLY, CDR2 FYNNEI. Between the trimmed V and J ends, which lost 10 bases and 3 bases, there was a span of 15 bases. The CDR3 spans 14 residues. CDR3 bases: TGTGCCAATCGACCGGGGCTAGCTAATGAAAAACTGTTTTTT. It codes for CANRPGLANEKLFF.

This clone was observed once. The chain recombines TRBV4-1 with TRBJ2-7, with D hard to call. The CDR3 is 13 amino acids. Per the germline V gene, CDR1 is MGHRA and CDR2 is YSYEKL. Trimming removed 4 bases at V and 5 bases at J, with 12 bases between. DNA for the CDR3: TGCGCCAGCAGCCTTGAGGTCACAGACGAGCAGTACTTC. Its protein is CASSLEVTDEQYF.

This clone was recorded only once. The chain links TRBV27 to TRBJ2-6; TRBD1 aligns across 7 bases. The CDR3 loop spans 17 amino acids. Germline lookup yields CDR1 MNHEY and CDR2 SMNVEV (reference sequence). V lost 6 bases and J lost 0; bases outside the gene matches: 8. The CDR3 spells CASRRRDRDSGANVLTF. Here the CDR3 DNA reads TGTGCCAGCAGACGTCGAGACAGGGACTCTGGGGCCAACGTCCTGACTTTC.

The chain combines TRBV27 with TRBJ1-6; D not resolved. The V end was cut by 6 bases, the J end by 0 bases, with 12 bases between. This CDR3 spans 16 amino acids. Germline V gives CDR1 MNHEY, CDR2 SMNVEV (reference sequence). CDR3 coding DNA: TGTGCCAGCAGGGCGGGGTCGAGCTCCTATAATTCACCCCTCCACTTT. It encodes CASRAGSSSYNSPLHF.

The rearrangement uses TRBV19 and TRBJ2-3; 10 bases agree with TRBD2. Germline V lookup: CDR1 LNHDA, CDR2 SQIVND (reference sequence). V dropped 3 bases and J dropped 7; count of bases not matched to a gene: 4. The CDR3 spans 14 residues. Here the CDR3 reads CASSITSGVNTQYF. The CDR3 coding sequence is TGTGCCAGTAGTATTACTAGCGGGGTAAATACGCAGTATTTT.

The chain carries TRBV28 and TRBJ2-7; 7 nucleotides align to TRBD2. This CDR3 is built from 14 residues. In germline, CDR1 is MDHEN, CDR2 SYDVKM. Trimming removed 6 bases from V and 2 bases from J; junction bases left unmatched: 7. The CDR3 DNA reads TGTGCCAGCAGGGGGGGGAGGGTCCCCTACGAGCAGTACTTC. Translating it yields CASRGGRVPYEQYF.

The chain carries TRBV15 and TRBJ1-2; tentatively, D is TRBD1 (5 bases). Germline CDR1 reads LNHNV; CDR2 reads YYDKDF (reference sequence). V lost 1 base and J 4 bases, leaving 10 bases between the germline ends. The length of the CDR3 is 14 residues. CDR3 sequence: CATSRGKGTYGYTF. For the CDR3, the DNA is TGTGCCACCAGCAGAGGGAAGGGGACCTATGGCTACACCTTC.

The gene calls are TRBV9 and TRBJ2-3; 11 bases match TRBD2. Per germline, CDR1 SGDLS and CDR2 YYNGEE. This CDR3 has 18 residues. Trimming removed 0 bases from V and 1 base from J; junction bases left unmatched: 7. The CDR3 region is CASSVGASGGSGTDTQYF. The CDR3 DNA is TGTGCCAGCAGCGTAGGGGCTAGCGGGGGGTCTGGCACAGATACGCAGTATTTT.

The chain employs TRBV19 and TRBJ1-6; D remains ambiguous. The CDR3 runs to 17 residues. V lost 8 bases and J lost 0, with 17 bases in between. Germline CDR1 and CDR2: LNHDA and SQIVND (reference sequence). Written as DNA, the CDR3 is TGTGCCAGTTCCCCCCGGCTCCACAGCTCCTATAATTCACCCCTCCACTTT. Protein: CASSPRLHSSYNSPLHF.

The V call is TRBV28, the J call TRBJ1-4; 7 bases are shared with TRBD1. The germline CDR1 and CDR2 sequences are MDHEN and SYDVKM. V shed 4 bases, J shed 5 bases, and the junction held 7 bases outside the gene matches. The CDR3 has 15 amino acids. CDR3 in amino acids: CASSSGQLGNEKLFF. Written as DNA, the CDR3 is TGTGCCAGCAGTTCGGGACAGCTGGGGAATGAAAAACTGTTTTTT.

This chain connects TRBV30 to TRBJ1-4; D is uncertain. The ends were cut back, 4 bases at V and 7 bases at J, with 13 bases in the middle. CDR1 and CDR2 from the germline V gene are GTSNPN and SVGIG (reference sequence). This CDR3 comprises 13 residues. The CDR3 reads CAWTGIGGEKLFF. The CDR3 DNA reads as TGTGCCTGGACCGGGATCGGAGGTGAAAAACTGTTTTTT. The variable domain in full, with the rest retrieved from reference TRBV30 and TRBJ1-4, is SQTIHQWPATLVQPVGSPLSLECTVEGTSNPNLYWYRQAAGRGLQLLFYSVGIGQISSEVPQNLSASRPQDRQFILSSKKLLLSDSGFYLCAWTGIGGEKLFFGSGTQLSVL.

This clone showed up just once. The chain couples TRBV27 to TRBJ1-6; maybe TRBD1 (5 bases). With 1 base removed from V and 9 bases from J, the gap between germline ends came to 13 bases. This CDR3 is 15 amino acids long. Germline assignment: CDR1 MNHEY and CDR2 SMNVEV (reference sequence). CDR3 loop: CASSLLLGVSSPLHF. The CDR3 DNA sequence: TGTGCCAGCAGTTTATTACTGGGGGTCAGTTCACCCCTCCACTTT.

CDR3 DNA sequence: TGTGCCAGCAGCTTCGACAGGAACACCGGGGAGCTGTTTTTT. It translates to CASSFDRNTGELFF. This chain joins TRBV7-6 and TRBJ2-2, with D possibly TRBD1 on 5 matching bases. There are 14 residues in the CDR3. CDR1 SGHVS and CDR2 FNYEAQ come from the germline V gene. V lost 3 bases and J 1 base, leaving 6 bases between the germline ends.

The chain carries TRBV27 and TRBJ2-2; the match to TRBD2 covers 9 bases. CDR3 size: 18 residues. Per the germline V gene, CDR1 is MNHEY and CDR2 is SMNVEV (reference sequence). V dropped 7 bases and J dropped 1; count of bases not matched to a gene: 13. This CDR3 reads CASTTSPPLAGNTGELFF. In nucleotides, the CDR3 is TGTGCCAGCACCACATCCCCCCCACTAGCGGGGAACACCGGGGAGCTGTTTTTT.

Written as DNA, the CDR3 is TGTGCCAGCAGCCAGCCCGGACACCGGACGTCACCCCTCCACTTT. Its protein product is CASSQPGHRTSPLHF. V usage is TRBV3-1 (or the pseudogene TRBV3-2) and J usage is TRBJ1-6, with a possible D match to TRBD1 (5 bases). This CDR3 contains 15 residues. From germline, CDR1 is LGHDT and CDR2 YNNKEL (reference sequence). The germline V and J ends were trimmed by 3 bases and 10 bases, with 16 bases remaining between them.

The chain links TRBV18 to TRBJ2-5, with TRBD1 as a possible D gene (6 bases). Trimming removed 5 bases from V and 3 bases from J, with 10 bases in between. The CDR3 sequence is 13 residues long. The germline V gene encodes CDR1 KGHSH and CDR2 LQKENI. The CDR3 DNA reads as TGTGCCAGCTCAGGGGACACAAAAGAGACCCAGTACTTC. Protein: CASSGDTKETQYF.

This clone was detected only once. The chain uses TRBV18 and TRBJ2-7; the D is unclear. From germline, CDR1 is KGHSH and CDR2 LQKENI. The germline V and J ends were trimmed by 0 bases and 2 bases, with 11 bases remaining between them. This CDR3 is built from 15 residues. The CDR3 sequence: CASSPPIHSAYEQYF. In DNA, the CDR3 is TGTGCCAGCTCACCACCTATCCACAGCGCCTACGAGCAGTACTTC.

In its sample, this clone was seen once. The V and J genes are TRBV7-3 and TRBJ2-3; TRBD2 matches at 9 bases. CDR3 size: 16 residues. Germline CDR1 reads SGHTA; CDR2 reads FQGTGA. Trimming cost V 2 bases and J 3 bases; bases outside gene matches: 6. CDR3 loop: CASSLSAGGGTDTQYF. In DNA, the CDR3 is TGTGCCAGCAGCTTATCAGCGGGGGGAGGGACAGATACGCAGTATTTT.

CDR3 amino acids: CASSLNPGGQGRGYTF. The DNA of the CDR3 is TGTGCCAGCAGCCTCAACCCGGGGGGACAGGGAAGAGGCTACACCTTC. This rearrangement joins TRBV11-1 to TRBJ1-2; TRBD1 matches at 9 bases. V gave up 5 bases and J gave up 8 bases; unmatched junction bases: 15. This CDR3 region has 16 residues. Germline V lookup: CDR1 SGHAT, CDR2 FQDESV (reference sequence).

The J gene is TRBJ1-6, the V gene TRBV5-4; D may be TRBD1 (5 bases). The V end lost 7 bases, the J end lost 5 bases, and 10 bases lay between the germline ends. Germline V gives CDR1 SGHNT, CDR2 YYREEE (reference sequence). The CDR3 is made up of 13 amino acids. The CDR3 loop reads CASRGVNNSPLHF. The CDR3 DNA is TGTGCCAGCCGGGGGGTTAATAATTCACCCCTCCACTTT.